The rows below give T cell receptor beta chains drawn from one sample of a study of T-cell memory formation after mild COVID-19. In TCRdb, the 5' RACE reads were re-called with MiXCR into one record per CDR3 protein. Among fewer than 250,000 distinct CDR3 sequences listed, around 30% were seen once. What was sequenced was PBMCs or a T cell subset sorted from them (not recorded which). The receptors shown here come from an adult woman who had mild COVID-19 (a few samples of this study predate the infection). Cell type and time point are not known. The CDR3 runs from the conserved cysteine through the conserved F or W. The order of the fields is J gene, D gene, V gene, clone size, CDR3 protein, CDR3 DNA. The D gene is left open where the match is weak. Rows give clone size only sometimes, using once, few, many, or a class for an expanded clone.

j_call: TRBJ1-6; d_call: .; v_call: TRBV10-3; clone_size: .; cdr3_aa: CAISPPNSPLHF; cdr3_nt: TGTGCCATCAGCCCACCCAATTCACCCCTCCACTTT
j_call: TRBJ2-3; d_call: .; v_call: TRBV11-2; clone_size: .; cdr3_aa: CASSLWGAVDTQYF; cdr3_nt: TGTGCCAGCAGCTTATGGGGGGCAGTGGATACGCAGTATTTT
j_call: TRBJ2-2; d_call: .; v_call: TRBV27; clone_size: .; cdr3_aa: CASSLSDTGELFF; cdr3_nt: TGTGCCAGCAGTTTATCGGACACCGGGGAGCTGTTTTTT
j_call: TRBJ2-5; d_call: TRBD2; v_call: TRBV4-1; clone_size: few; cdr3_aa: CDSSQENGLAGETQYF; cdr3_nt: TGCGACAGCAGCCAAGAGAACGGACTAGCGGGGGAGACCCAGTACTTC
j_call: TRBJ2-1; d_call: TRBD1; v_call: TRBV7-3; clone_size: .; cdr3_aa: CASSFRQGWDNEQFF; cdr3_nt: TGTGCCAGCAGCTTCAGACAGGGGTGGGACAATGAGCAGTTCTTC
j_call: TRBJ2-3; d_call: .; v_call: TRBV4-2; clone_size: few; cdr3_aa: CASSPRAGSTDTQYF; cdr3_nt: TGTGCCAGCAGCCCGAGGGCCGGAAGCACAGATACGCAGTATTTT
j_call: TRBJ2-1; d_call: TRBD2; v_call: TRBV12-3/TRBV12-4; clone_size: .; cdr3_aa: CASSTPSAGGPYEQFF; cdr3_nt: TGTGCCAGCAGTACCCCCTCAGCGGGAGGGCCCTATGAGCAGTTCTTC
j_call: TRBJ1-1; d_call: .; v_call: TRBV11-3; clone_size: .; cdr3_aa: CASSFLVADTEAFF; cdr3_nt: TGTGCCAGCAGCTTTCTCGTAGCGGACACTGAAGCTTTCTTT
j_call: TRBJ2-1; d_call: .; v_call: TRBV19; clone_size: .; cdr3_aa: CASKFSGDEQFF; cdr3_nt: TGTGCCAGTAAATTTAGCGGCGATGAGCAGTTCTTC
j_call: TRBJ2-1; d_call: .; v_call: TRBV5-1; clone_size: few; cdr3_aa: CASSLYSYNEQFF; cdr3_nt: TGCGCCAGCAGCTTGTACTCCTACAATGAGCAGTTCTTC
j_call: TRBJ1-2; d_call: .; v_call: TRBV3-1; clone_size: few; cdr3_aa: CASSQDKGLADGYTF; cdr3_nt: TGTGCCAGCAGCCAAGATAAAGGGTTGGCAGATGGCTACACCTTC
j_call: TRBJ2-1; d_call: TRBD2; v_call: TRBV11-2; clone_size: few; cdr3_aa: CASSLTLSGRFGNEQFF; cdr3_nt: TGTGCCAGCAGCTTAACCCTTAGCGGGAGGTTTGGCAATGAGCAGTTCTTC
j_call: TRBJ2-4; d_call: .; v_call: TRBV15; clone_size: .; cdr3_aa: CATSRDTGGDKNIQYF; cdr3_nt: TGTGCCACCAGCAGAGATACCGGAGGTGACAAAAACATTCAGTACTTC
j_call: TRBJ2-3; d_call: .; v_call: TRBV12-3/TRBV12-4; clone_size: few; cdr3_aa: CASSLVSYTQYF; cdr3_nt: TGTGCCAGCAGTTTAGTTTCCTATACGCAGTATTTT
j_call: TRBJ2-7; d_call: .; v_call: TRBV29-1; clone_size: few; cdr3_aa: CSVDLGGAYEQYF; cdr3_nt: TGCAGCGTTGACCTGGGGGGAGCCTACGAGCAGTACTTC
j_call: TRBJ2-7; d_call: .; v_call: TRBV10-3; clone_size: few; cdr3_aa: CAISEEGRSHEQYF; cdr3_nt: TGTGCCATCAGTGAGGAGGGCAGGAGCCACGAGCAGTACTTC
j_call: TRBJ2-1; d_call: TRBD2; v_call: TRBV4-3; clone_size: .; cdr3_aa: CASSQDTGTSGRGYNEQFF; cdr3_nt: TGCGCCAGCAGCCAAGATACGGGGACTAGCGGGAGGGGGTACAATGAGCAGTTCTTC
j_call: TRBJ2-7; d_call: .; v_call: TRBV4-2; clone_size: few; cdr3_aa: CASSQETTGTFYEQYF; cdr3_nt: TGTGCCAGCAGCCAAGAGACAACGGGAACGTTCTACGAGCAGTACTTC
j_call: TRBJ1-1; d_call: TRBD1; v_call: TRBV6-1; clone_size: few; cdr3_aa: CASSGTGRSTEAFF; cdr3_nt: TGTGCCAGCAGCGGGACAGGGAGAAGCACTGAAGCTTTCTTT
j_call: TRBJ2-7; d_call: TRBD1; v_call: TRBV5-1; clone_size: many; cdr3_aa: CASRKDRGHEQYF; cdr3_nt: TGCGCCAGCAGAAAGGACAGGGGCCACGAGCAGTACTTC
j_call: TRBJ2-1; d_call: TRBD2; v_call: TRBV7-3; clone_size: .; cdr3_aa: CASSLAGNNPRQFF; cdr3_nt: TGTGCCAGCAGCCTAGCGGGAAATAATCCCCGACAGTTCTTC
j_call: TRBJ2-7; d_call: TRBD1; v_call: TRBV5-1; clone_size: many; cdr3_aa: CASSPGGNEQYF; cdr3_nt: TGCGCCAGCAGCCCAGGGGGCAACGAGCAGTACTTC
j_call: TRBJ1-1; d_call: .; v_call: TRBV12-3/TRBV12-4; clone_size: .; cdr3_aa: CASSWGPNTEAFF; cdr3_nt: TGTGCCAGCAGTTGGGGACCAAACACTGAAGCTTTCTTT
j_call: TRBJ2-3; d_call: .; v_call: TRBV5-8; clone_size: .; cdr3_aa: CASSGGGLPTDTQYF; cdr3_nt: TGTGCCAGCAGCGGAGGCGGGCTTCCAACAGATACGCAGTATTTT
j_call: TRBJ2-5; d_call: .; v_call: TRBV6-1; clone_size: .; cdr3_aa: CASSEAPRGETQYF; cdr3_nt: TGTGCCAGCAGTGAAGCGCCCCGTGGGGAGACCCAGTACTTC
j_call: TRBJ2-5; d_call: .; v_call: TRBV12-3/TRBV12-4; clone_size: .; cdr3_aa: CASSTAETQYF; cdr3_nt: TGTGCCAGCAGTACCGCAGAGACCCAGTACTTC